The 5 T cell receptor beta chains below come from one sample, sequenced in a study of blood T cell repertoires in COVID-19. Sequenced by immunoSEQ multiplex PCR; TCRdb stores in-frame clones only, minus some. The sample shows approximately 290,000 clones, around 85% of them seen only once. Sample: PBMCs or T cells enriched from blood (not recorded which). Source of these receptors: a woman in her 30s who had recovered from COVID-19.

The chain has TRBV7-2 and TRBJ1-2, with D perhaps matching TRBD1 (6 bases). Germline CDR1 reads SGHTA; CDR2 reads FQGNSA. This CDR3 has 14 amino acids. V dropped 2 bases and J dropped 5 bases, with 12 bases sitting between them. This CDR3 reads CASSLNRDGYGYTF. As DNA, the CDR3 is TGTGCCAGCAGCTTAAACAGGGATGGGTATGGCTACACCTTC. Full variable domain (outside the CDR3, taken from reference TRBV7-2 and TRBJ1-2): GAGVSQSPSNKVTEKGKDVELRCDPISGHTALYWYRQSLGQGLEFLIYFQGNSAPDKSGLPSDRFSAERTGGSVSTLTIQRTQQEDSAVYLCASSLNRDGYGYTFGSGTRLTVV.

This clone appeared once. V and J are TRBV5-1 and TRBJ2-1; 11 bases agree with TRBD1. Losses at the gene ends were 4 bases for V and 2 bases for J; bases not matched to a gene: 2. This CDR3 contains 15 residues. Germline-derived CDR1 and CDR2 are SGHRS and YFSETQ. The CDR3 is CASSQGQGAYNEQFF. The CDR3 bases are TGCGCCAGCAGCCAGGGACAGGGGGCCTACAATGAGCAGTTCTTC. Full variable domain (rest looked up from reference TRBV5-1 and TRBJ2-1): KAGVTQTPRYLIKTRGQQVTLSCSPISGHRSVSWYQQTPGQGLQFLFEYFSETQRNKGNFPGRFSGRQFSNSRSEMNVSTLELGDSALYLCASSQGQGAYNEQFFGPGTRLTVL.

This clone has a single count. This rearrangement joins TRBV7-9 to TRBJ1-4; D gene uncertain. With 6 bases removed from V and 8 bases from J, the gap between germline ends came to 19 bases. Per the germline V gene, CDR1 is SEHNR and CDR2 is FQNEAQ (reference sequence). This CDR3 comprises 15 residues. CDR3 nucleotides: TGTGCCAGCAGTCCCTACGGCGAGGAAAAAGAAAAACTGTTTTTT. Protein: CASSPYGEEKEKLFF.

The rearrangement uses TRBV9 and TRBJ1-1; D is undetermined. V was trimmed by 0 bases and J by 5 bases, leaving 8 bases between them. The CDR3 sequence is 13 residues long. Germline CDR1 SGDLS, CDR2 YYNGEE. DNA of the CDR3: TGTGCCAGCAGCGTAGTTCCGGGGACTGAAGCTTTCTTT. Protein sequence: CASSVVPGTEAFF.

The CDR3 loop is CASTTGFEGYGYTF. The CDR3, as DNA: TGTGCCAGCACCACAGGGTTTGAGGGGTATGGCTACACCTTC. The genes are TRBV28 and TRBJ1-2, with a possible D match to TRBD1 (6 bases). V was shortened by 7 bases and J by 5 bases, with 17 bases between the two germline ends. CDR1 MDHEN and CDR2 SYDVKM come from the germline V gene. There are 14 residues in the CDR3.